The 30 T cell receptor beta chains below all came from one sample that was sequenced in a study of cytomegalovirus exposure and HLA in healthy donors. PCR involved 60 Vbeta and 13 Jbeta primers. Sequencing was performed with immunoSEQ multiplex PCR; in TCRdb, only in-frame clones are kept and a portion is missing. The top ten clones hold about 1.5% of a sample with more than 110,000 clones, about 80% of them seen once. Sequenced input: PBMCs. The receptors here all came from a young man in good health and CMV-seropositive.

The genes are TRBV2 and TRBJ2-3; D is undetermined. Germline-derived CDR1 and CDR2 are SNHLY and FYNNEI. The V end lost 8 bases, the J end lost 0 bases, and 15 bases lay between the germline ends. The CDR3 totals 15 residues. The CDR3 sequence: CASPIAATSTDTQYF. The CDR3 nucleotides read TGTGCCAGCCCCATAGCAGCCACTAGCACAGATACGCAGTATTTT.

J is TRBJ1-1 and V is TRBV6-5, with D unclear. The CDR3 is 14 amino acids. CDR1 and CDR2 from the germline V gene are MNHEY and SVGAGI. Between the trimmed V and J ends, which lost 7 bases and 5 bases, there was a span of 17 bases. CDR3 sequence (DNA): TGTGCCAGCATAAGGCGGGGTTGGAGTACTGAAGCTTTCTTT. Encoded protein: CASIRRGWSTEAFF.

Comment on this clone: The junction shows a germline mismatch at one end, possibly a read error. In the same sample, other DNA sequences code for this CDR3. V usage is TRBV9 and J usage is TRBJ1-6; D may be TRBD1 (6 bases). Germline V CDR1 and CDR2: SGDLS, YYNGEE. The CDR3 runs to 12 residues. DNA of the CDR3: TGCGCCAGCAGCGTAACAGGGTCACCCCTCCACTTT. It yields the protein CASSVTGSPLHF.

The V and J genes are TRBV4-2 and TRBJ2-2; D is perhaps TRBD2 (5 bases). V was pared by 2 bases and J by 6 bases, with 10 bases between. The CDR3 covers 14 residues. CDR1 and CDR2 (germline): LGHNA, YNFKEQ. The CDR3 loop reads CASSQTRAAGELFF. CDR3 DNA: TGTGCCAGCAGCCAAACTAGGGCGGCCGGGGAGCTGTTTTTT.

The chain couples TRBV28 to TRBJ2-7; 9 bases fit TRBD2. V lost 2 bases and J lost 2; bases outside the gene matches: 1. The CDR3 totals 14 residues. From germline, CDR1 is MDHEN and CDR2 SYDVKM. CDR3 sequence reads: CASSLGLATYEQYF. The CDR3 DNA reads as TGTGCCAGCAGTTTAGGACTAGCGACCTACGAGCAGTACTTC.

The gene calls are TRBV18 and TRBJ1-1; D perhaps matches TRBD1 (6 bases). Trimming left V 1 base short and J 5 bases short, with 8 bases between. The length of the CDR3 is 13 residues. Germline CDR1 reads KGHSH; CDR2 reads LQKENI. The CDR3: CASSPQGGTEAFF. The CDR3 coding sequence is TGTGCCAGCTCACCACAGGGGGGGACTGAAGCTTTCTTT.

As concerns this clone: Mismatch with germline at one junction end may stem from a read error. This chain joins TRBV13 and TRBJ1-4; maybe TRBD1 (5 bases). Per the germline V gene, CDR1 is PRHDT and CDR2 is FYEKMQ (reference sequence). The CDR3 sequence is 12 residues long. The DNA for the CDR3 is TGTGCCAGCAGTTTAGGAGGGGCGTCTAGGTTTTTT. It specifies CASSLGGASRFF.

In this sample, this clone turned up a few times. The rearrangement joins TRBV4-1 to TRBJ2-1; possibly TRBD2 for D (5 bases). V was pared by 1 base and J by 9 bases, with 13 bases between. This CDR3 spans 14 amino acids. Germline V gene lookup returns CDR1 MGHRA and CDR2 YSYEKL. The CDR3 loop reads CASSQAGMMREQFF. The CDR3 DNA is TGCGCCAGCAGCCAAGCGGGGATGATGCGTGAGCAGTTCTTC.

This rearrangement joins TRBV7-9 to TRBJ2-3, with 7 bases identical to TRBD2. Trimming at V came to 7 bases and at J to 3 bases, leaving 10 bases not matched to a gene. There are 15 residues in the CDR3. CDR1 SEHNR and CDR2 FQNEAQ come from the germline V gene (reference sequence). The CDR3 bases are TGTGCCAGCAATCAAGGACTAGAGGCGACAGATACGCAGTATTTT. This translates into CASNQGLEATDTQYF.

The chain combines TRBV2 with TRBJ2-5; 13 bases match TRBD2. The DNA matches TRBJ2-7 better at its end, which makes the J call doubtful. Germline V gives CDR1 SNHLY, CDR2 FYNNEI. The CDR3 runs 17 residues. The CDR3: CASSRGLAGARSYEQYF. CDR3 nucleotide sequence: TGTGCCAGCAGCCGAGGACTAGCGGGAGCCCGTTCCTACGAGCAGTACTTC.

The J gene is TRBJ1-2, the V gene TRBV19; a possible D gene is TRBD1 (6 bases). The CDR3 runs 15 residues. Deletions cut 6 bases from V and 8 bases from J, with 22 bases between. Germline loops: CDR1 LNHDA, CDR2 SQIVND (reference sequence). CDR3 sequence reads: CASSSTPDSSRGYTF. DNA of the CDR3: TGTGCCAGTAGCTCCACTCCGGACAGCTCGCGAGGCTACACCTTC.

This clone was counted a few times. Here the CDR3 reads CASSWDGLAVDTQYF. Here the CDR3 DNA reads TGTGCCAGCAGCTGGGACGGTTTAGCGGTAGATACGCAGTATTTT. V usage is TRBV7-2 and J usage is TRBJ2-3; perhaps TRBD2 as D (6 bases). CDR3 size: 15 residues. In germline, CDR1 is SGHTA, CDR2 FQGNSA. The V gene lost 4 bases and the J gene lost 5 bases, with 16 bases spanning the gap.

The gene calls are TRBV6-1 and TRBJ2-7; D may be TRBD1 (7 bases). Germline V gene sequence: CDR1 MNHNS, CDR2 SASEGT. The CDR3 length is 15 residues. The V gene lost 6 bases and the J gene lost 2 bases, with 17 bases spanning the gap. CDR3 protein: CASRPTQGGPYEQYF. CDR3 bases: TGTGCCAGCAGACCTACGCAGGGGGGTCCCTACGAGCAGTACTTC.

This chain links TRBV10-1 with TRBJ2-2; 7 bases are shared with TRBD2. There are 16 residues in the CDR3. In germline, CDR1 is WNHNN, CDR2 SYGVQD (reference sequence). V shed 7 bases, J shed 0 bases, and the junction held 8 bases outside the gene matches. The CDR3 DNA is TGCGCCAGCACCGGGGAGGGACTATCGAACACCGGGGAGCTGTTTTTT. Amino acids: CASTGEGLSNTGELFF.

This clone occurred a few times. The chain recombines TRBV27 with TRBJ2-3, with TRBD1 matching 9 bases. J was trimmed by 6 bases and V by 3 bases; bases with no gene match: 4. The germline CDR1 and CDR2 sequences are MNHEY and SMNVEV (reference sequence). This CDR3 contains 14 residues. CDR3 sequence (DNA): TGTGCCAGCAGTTTTGGGACAGGGCCCGATACGCAGTATTTT. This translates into CASSFGTGPDTQYF.

The CDR3 DNA reads TGTGCCAGCAGCTTAGCCCCAGGGCTTTCCGGGGAGCTGTTTTTT. Its protein is CASSLAPGLSGELFF. V is TRBV7-9 and J is TRBJ2-2; D perhaps matches TRBD1 (5 bases). Germline lookup yields CDR1 SEHNR and CDR2 FQNEAQ (reference sequence). The germline V and J ends were trimmed by 0 bases and 6 bases, with 11 bases remaining between them. CDR3 length equals 15 residues.

CDR3 protein: CASSLSRGTNYGYTF. CDR3 coding DNA: TGTGCCAGCAGTTTATCCAGGGGTACTAACTATGGCTACACCTTC. The chain joins TRBV27 to TRBJ1-2, with D possibly matching TRBD1 (6 bases). The CDR3 is 15 residues long. Germline V lookup: CDR1 MNHEY, CDR2 SMNVEV (reference sequence). Trimming removed 0 bases at V and 0 bases at J, with 8 bases between.

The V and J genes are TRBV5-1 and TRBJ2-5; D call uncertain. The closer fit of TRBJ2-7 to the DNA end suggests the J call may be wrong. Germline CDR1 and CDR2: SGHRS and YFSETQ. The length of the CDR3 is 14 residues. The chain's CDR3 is CASSLGANAYEQYF. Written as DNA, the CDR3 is TGCGCCAGCAGCTTGGGAGCCAACGCCTACGAGCAGTACTTC.

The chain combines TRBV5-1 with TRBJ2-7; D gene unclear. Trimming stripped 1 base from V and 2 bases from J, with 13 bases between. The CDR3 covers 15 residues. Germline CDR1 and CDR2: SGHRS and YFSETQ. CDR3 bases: TGCGCCAGCAGCTTGTCAGGCGTTCCGACCTACGAGCAGTACTTC. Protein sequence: CASSLSGVPTYEQYF.

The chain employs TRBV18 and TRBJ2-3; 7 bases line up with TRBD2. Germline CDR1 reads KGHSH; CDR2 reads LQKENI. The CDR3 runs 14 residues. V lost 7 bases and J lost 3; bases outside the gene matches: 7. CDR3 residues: CASWAGVSTDTQYF. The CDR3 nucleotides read TGTGCCAGCTGGGCGGGGGTGTCGACAGATACGCAGTATTTT.

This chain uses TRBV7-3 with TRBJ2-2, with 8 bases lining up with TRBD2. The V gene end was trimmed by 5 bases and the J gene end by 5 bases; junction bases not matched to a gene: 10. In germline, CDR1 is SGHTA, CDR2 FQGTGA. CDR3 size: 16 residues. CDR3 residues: CASSKGTSVTTGELFF. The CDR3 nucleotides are TGTGCCAGCAGCAAAGGGACTAGTGTGACTACCGGGGAGCTGTTTTTT.

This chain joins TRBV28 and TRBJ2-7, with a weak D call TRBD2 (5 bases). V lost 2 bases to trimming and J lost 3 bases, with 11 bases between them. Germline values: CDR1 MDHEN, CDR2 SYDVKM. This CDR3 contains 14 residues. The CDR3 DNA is TGTGCCAGCAGTTTACCCCCAGGAGGCTACGAGCAGTACTTC. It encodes CASSLPPGGYEQYF. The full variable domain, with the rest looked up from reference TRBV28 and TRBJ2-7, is DVKVTQSSRYLVKRTGEKVFLECVQDMDHENMFWYRQDPGLGLRLIYFSYDVKMKEKGDIPEGYSVSREKKERFSLILESASTNQTSMYLCASSLPPGGYEQYFGPGTRLTVT.

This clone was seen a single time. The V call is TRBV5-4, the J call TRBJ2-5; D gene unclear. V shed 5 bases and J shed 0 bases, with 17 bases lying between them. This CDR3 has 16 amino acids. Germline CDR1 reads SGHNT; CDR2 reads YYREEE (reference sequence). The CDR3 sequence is CASSPGTPGYQETQYF. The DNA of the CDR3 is TGTGCCAGCAGTCCTGGCACACCCGGGTACCAAGAGACCCAGTACTTC.

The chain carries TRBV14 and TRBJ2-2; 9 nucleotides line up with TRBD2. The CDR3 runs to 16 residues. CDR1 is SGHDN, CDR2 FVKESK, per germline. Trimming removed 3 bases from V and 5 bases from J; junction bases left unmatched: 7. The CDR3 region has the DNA TGTGCCAGCAGCCATCTAGCGGGAATGGGAACCGGGGAGCTGTTTTTT. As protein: CASSHLAGMGTGELFF.

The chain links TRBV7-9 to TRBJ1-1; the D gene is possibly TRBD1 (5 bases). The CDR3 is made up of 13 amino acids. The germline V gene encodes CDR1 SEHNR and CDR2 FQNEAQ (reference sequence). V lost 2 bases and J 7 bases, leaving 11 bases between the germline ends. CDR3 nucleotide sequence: TGTGCCAGCAGCTTAACAGGCCCCCGTGAAGCTTTCTTT. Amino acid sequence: CASSLTGPREAFF.

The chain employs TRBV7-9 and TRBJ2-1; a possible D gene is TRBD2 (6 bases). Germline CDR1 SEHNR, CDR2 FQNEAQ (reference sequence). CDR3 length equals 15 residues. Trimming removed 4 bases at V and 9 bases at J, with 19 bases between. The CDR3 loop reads CASSSLQAGKVEQFF. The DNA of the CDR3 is TGTGCCAGCAGCTCACTCCAGGCGGGAAAGGTTGAGCAGTTCTTC.

CDR3 loop: CASSPGLDTEAFF. The CDR3 DNA sequence: TGTGCCAGCAGTCCAGGGTTGGACACTGAAGCTTTCTTT. V usage is TRBV6-5 and J usage is TRBJ1-1; a weak D match, TRBD1 (5 bases). Per the germline V gene, CDR1 is MNHEY and CDR2 is SVGAGI. V was clipped by 5 bases and J by 3 bases, with 10 bases between them. CDR3 length equals 13 residues.

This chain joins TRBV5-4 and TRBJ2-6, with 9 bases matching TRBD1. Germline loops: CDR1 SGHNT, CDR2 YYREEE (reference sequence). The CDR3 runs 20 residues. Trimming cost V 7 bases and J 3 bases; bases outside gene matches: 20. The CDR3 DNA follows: TGTGCCAGCGGGGGGACAGGGCATTTATCCCCAAGGAATGGGGCCAACGTCCTGACTTTC. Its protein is CASGGTGHLSPRNGANVLTF. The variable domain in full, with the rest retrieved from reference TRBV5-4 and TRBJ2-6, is ETGVTQSPTHLIKTRGQQVTLRCSSQSGHNTVSWYQQALGQGPQFIFQYYREEENGRGNFPPRFSGLQFPNYSSELNVNALELDDSALYLCASGGTGHLSPRNGANVLTFGAGSRLTVL.

This CDR3 reads CASSRTSSNYGYTF. The CDR3 DNA is TGTGCCAGCAGCAGGACAAGCTCTAACTATGGCTACACCTTC. This chain connects TRBV6-1 to TRBJ1-2; D might be TRBD1 (5 bases). The CDR3 is 14 residues long. Per the germline V gene, CDR1 is MNHNS and CDR2 is SASEGT. The ends were cut back, 6 bases at V and 0 bases at J, with 11 bases in the middle.

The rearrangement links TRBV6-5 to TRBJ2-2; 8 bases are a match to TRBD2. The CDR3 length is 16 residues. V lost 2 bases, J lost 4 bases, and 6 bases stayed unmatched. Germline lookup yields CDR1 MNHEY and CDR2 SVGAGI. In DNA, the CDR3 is TGTGCCAGCAGTTACGAAGCGGGGGAGGGCACCGGGGAGCTGTTTTTT. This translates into CASSYEAGEGTGELFF.